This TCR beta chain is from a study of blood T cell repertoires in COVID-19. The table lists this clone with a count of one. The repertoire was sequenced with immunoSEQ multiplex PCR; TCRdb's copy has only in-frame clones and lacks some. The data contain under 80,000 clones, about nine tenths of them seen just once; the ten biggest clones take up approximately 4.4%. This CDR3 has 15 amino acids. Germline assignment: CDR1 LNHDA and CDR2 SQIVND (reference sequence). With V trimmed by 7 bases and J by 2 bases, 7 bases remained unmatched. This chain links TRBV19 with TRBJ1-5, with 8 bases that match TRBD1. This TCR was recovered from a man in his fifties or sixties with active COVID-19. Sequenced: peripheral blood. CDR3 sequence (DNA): TGTGCCAGTACCCTGGACAGGGTTGGCAATCAGCCCCAGCATTTT. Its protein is CASTLDRVGNQPQHF.